This T cell receptor beta chain came from a study of T cell responses to AZD1222 COVID-19 vaccine (dated by TCRdb to the early 2020s). Study-level background: TCR sequencing was performed for 230 to 250 trial participants, of whom approximately 200 were given two doses of AZD1222 and about 25 were given two doses of MenACWY control vaccine. Enrollment into the trials was organized by age into subgroups of 18-55, 56-69 and 70-plus years, and those subgroups contained approximately 160, 26 and 62 TCR-sequenced participants, respectively.

The paper's findings and limits, for the study overall: Participants were mostly white British, with more females than males. The authors suggested clonal diversity may have been underestimated. Nearly half of unique spike-specific TCRs reportedly recognized epitopes outside regions mutated in the B.1.351 and B.1.1.7 variants. Spike-specific TCR breadth and depth rose significantly after two AZD1222 doses compared with day 0 and with MenACWY recipients. Conclusions about previously exposed vaccinees were limited because only six AZD1222 recipients were SARS-CoV-2 seropositive at baseline. The vaccine-associated CD4 TCRs covered the entire spike protein, and the dominant responses fell in regions 160-218 and 743-854. Because no day 14 peak-response samples were available, the repertoires could be characterized only after the peak T cell response. The 56-69-year group was small, and its depth increase did not reach significance, likely because of low power.

Taken from the germline V gene (reference sequence), the CDR1 and CDR2 loops are SEHNR and FQNEAQ. From the cysteine through the phenylalanine, the CDR3 covers 15 amino acids. The CDR3 DNA has 45 bases and is translated from base 1. V drops 1 base and J drops 4 bases, leaving 8 bases in between. The meaning of the sample's time point label: about 28 days (+/-7) after the second vaccine dose. AZD1222 recipients given second doses at about 4 weeks or at about 12 weeks were pooled, since spike-specific TCR depth and breadth were not found to differ between the two schedules. The vaccinee samples were drawn from two UK trials, COV001 and COV002, one of which was a single-blind randomized controlled phase 2/3 trial testing AZD1222 (ChAdOx1 nCoV-19) in healthy adults. For TCRbeta chain sequencing, PBMC samples were collected from trial participants at day 0 and at day 28 after the second dose. Comments on this clone: Its cognate antigen has yet to be identified. Per-nucleotide qualities are absent, and no much larger clonotype sits a single base away.

The CDR3 regions of human TCRbeta chains were analyzed by immunosequencing. As for how the authors treated the data: Repertoire TCRs were matched against a reference library of SARS-CoV-2-specific TCRs generated with the MIRA antigen-specificity platform. Breadth was defined as the fraction of unique TCRs that were SARS-CoV-2-associated, and depth was defined as the fraction of total T cells that were SARS-CoV-2-associated. Using the MIRA data, every spike-specific TCR was mapped to the spike region that the TCR reacted to and assigned to either a CD4 or a CD8 class. Log10-transformed breadth and depth values were compared by one-way ANOVA with Sidak's multiple comparisons tests. Drawn from immuneACCESS, this table holds only the in-frame rearrangements with V and J called that TCRdb kept. Clones are partly lost; checked studies trace under half to an unresolved V gene and leave the rest unexplained. That table supplies the V and J calls and clone size; D and trimming were determined from the DNA. For this sample the table gives tens of thousands of clones, of which about four fifths were detected only once. The ten largest clones add up to approximately 26% of the sample.

The origin of this receptor is an adult who received the AZD1222 COVID-19 vaccine. The specimen comprised peripheral blood, sampled 28 days after the second AZD1222 dose. The rearrangement joined TRBV7-9 to TRBJ2-6; the best D guess is TRBD2, with 5 bases matching. The CDR3 in this case is CASSLVRGGANVLTF. The nucleotide sequence is TGTGCCAGCAGCTTAGTCCGGGGAGGGGCCAACGTCCTGACTTTC.